This is a list of T cell receptor beta chains from one sample in a study of technical replicates of blood from a few donors. Sequencing used immunoSEQ multiplex PCR; TCRdb keeps in-frame clones, though not all of them. This table holds around 84,000 clones, more than 95% found once. Material: T cells isolated from PBMCs. The receptors come from a human donor in good health. Both conserved end residues are trimmed from each CDR3. Fields, in order: CDR3 protein, V gene, J gene.

CDR3aa: ASSYLPTRGNTIY
v_gene: TRBV6-6
j_gene: TRBJ1-3

CDR3aa: ASSFYQGNEQF
v_gene: TRBV19
j_gene: TRBJ2-1

CDR3aa: ASSLAQGTNAGELF
v_gene: TRBV5-4
j_gene: TRBJ2-2

CDR3aa: ASSDILTDTQY
v_gene: TRBV19
j_gene: TRBJ2-3

CDR3aa: ASSRRQGLNQPQH
v_gene: TRBV6-5
j_gene: TRBJ1-5

CDR3aa: ASSLSRGENNEQF
v_gene: TRBV13
j_gene: TRBJ2-1

CDR3aa: ASTWTSGNNEQF
v_gene: TRBV4-1
j_gene: TRBJ2-1

CDR3aa: ASSYGDSYGYT
v_gene: TRBV6-6
j_gene: TRBJ1-2

CDR3aa: ASSFGPYREQY
v_gene: TRBV5-4
j_gene: TRBJ2-7

CDR3aa: ASSSGTSGVYTQY
v_gene: TRBV11-3
j_gene: TRBJ2-3

CDR3aa: ASSYRSSTDTQY
v_gene: TRBV11-2
j_gene: TRBJ2-3

CDR3aa: ASSTQTGPPYEQY
v_gene: TRBV5-1
j_gene: TRBJ2-7

CDR3aa: ASSGSSSGNEQF
v_gene: TRBV25-1
j_gene: TRBJ2-1

CDR3aa: ASSFPGHGQAF
v_gene: TRBV11-1
j_gene: TRBJ1-1

CDR3aa: ASSEEGAPYNEQF
v_gene: TRBV11-3
j_gene: TRBJ2-1

CDR3aa: ASSGIGRNTEAF
v_gene: TRBV19
j_gene: TRBJ1-1

CDR3aa: ASRPGLAGEQF
v_gene: TRBV6-5
j_gene: TRBJ2-1

CDR3aa: ASSPQLAGGTDTQY
v_gene: TRBV18
j_gene: TRBJ2-3

CDR3aa: ASSYGGTVGSPLH
v_gene: TRBV6-5
j_gene: TRBJ1-6

CDR3aa: AISERAFHEQY
v_gene: TRBV10-3
j_gene: TRBJ2-7

CDR3aa: AISEGQGVNGYT
v_gene: TRBV10-3
j_gene: TRBJ1-2

CDR3aa: AISRNTGELF
v_gene: TRBV10-3
j_gene: TRBJ2-2

CDR3aa: ASTGTSGFSGANVLT
v_gene: TRBV19
j_gene: TRBJ2-6

CDR3aa: ASSLVQREQY
v_gene: TRBV7-9
j_gene: TRBJ2-7

CDR3aa: ASSLRGDNTDTQY
v_gene: TRBV7-9
j_gene: TRBJ2-3

CDR3aa: ASSLVGGGFQETQY
v_gene: TRBV5-1
j_gene: TRBJ2-5

CDR3aa: ASSLEGRRGEETQY
v_gene: TRBV5-1
j_gene: TRBJ2-5

CDR3aa: ASSPGLAGHSEQY
v_gene: TRBV18
j_gene: TRBJ2-7

CDR3aa: ASSEAGRGIGGYT
v_gene: TRBV6-1
j_gene: TRBJ1-2

CDR3aa: ASSQPRTAPNEQF
v_gene: TRBV4-1
j_gene: TRBJ2-1

CDR3aa: ASSFYRNTGELF
v_gene: TRBV7-8
j_gene: TRBJ2-2

CDR3aa: ASSRSGLQSGELF
v_gene: TRBV27
j_gene: TRBJ2-2

CDR3aa: ATGQSTDTQY
v_gene: TRBV28
j_gene: TRBJ2-3

CDR3aa: ASSLSGQPINYGYT
v_gene: TRBV7-9
j_gene: TRBJ1-2

CDR3aa: ASSLATSGTANTGELF
v_gene: TRBV7-2
j_gene: TRBJ2-2

CDR3aa: ASSRTGARAGYT
v_gene: TRBV28
j_gene: TRBJ1-2

CDR3aa: ASSLAFNEKLF
v_gene: TRBV5-6
j_gene: TRBJ1-4